This T cell receptor beta chain originates from a study of CD8+ T cells in alopecia areata. Looking at the study overall: Tofacitinib administration to treated patients was oral, at 5 to 10 mg twice daily. Patients remained on tofacitinib for 6 to 18 months and then went 6 months without it. General study results and limits: Mouse data revealed clearer TCR sharing than patient data did, a gap possibly tied to HLA.

Concerning this clone: Antigen: not known.

The V end was cut by 3 bases, the J end by 0 bases, with 14 bases between. CDR3 size: 16 residues. CDR1 is KGHSH and CDR2 is LQKENI in the germline V gene. Reverse transcribed after extraction, RNA yielded cDNA as the sequencing template. Data came from immunoSEQ multiplex PCR; TCRdb stores just in-frame clones and leaves some out. This sample has approximately 180,000 clones, with about 67% found just once. It was from PBMCs that CD4+ and CD8+ T cells were sorted. The chain is built from TRBV18 and TRBJ2-5; D is possibly TRBD1 or TRBD2 (5 bases each). This specimen consisted of CD8+ T cells sorted from blood, obtained at week 0. This TCR came from a human donor with alopecia areata. The CDR3 bases are TGTGCCAGCTCACCGGGACCAGCCCCTTACCAAGAGACCCAGTACTTC. It yields the protein CASSPGPAPYQETQYF.